This TCR beta chain stems from a study of blood T cell repertoires in COVID-19. Across the whole study: In each case, the material was cDNA or gDNA derived from T cells, B-cell-depleted T cells, or PBMCs.

V lost 7 bases and J lost 6; bases outside the gene matches: 8. The CDR3 is 15 residues long. CDR1 and CDR2 from the germline V gene are SEHNR and FQNEAQ (reference sequence). Using immunoSEQ multiplex PCR, the repertoire was profiled, and TCRdb retains in-frame clones only, with some absent. The data contain approximately 100,000 clones, about 89% of them singletons. Input material: peripheral blood. The chain joins TRBV7-9 to TRBJ2-1; 11 bases align to TRBD2. This clonotype originated in a man in his fifties or sixties with acute or convalescent COVID-19. As DNA, the CDR3 is TGTGCCAGCACCAGACTAGCGGGGTATGTCAATGAGCAGTTCTTC. This sequence encodes CASTRLAGYVNEQFF.